The clone carrying this T cell receptor beta chain was found a few times. The data originate from a study of CD8 T cells in Susac syndrome. CDR1 is SGHVS and CDR2 is FNYEAQ in the germline V gene. Trimming took 1 base from V and 2 from J, leaving 9 bases between them. The CDR3 is 14 amino acids. RNA totalling about 0.45 to 1 ug underwent reverse transcription with random hexamers. The immunoSEQ assay covered 54 Vbeta and 13 Jbeta segments for CDR3. TCRdb independently ran MiXCR on the immunoSEQ multiplex PCR reads; one entry per CDR3 protein. The data hold some 140,000 distinct CDR3 sequences, with roughly 94% observed a single time.

The sequenced sample consisted of CD8+ T cells from PBMCs. The source is a human donor with Susac syndrome. The chain employs TRBV7-6 and TRBJ2-7; D is uncertain. For the CDR3, the DNA is TGTGCCAGCAGCTTAGGGGCAGGTGCCTACGAGCAGTACTTC. Translated, it gives CASSLGAGAYEQYF.